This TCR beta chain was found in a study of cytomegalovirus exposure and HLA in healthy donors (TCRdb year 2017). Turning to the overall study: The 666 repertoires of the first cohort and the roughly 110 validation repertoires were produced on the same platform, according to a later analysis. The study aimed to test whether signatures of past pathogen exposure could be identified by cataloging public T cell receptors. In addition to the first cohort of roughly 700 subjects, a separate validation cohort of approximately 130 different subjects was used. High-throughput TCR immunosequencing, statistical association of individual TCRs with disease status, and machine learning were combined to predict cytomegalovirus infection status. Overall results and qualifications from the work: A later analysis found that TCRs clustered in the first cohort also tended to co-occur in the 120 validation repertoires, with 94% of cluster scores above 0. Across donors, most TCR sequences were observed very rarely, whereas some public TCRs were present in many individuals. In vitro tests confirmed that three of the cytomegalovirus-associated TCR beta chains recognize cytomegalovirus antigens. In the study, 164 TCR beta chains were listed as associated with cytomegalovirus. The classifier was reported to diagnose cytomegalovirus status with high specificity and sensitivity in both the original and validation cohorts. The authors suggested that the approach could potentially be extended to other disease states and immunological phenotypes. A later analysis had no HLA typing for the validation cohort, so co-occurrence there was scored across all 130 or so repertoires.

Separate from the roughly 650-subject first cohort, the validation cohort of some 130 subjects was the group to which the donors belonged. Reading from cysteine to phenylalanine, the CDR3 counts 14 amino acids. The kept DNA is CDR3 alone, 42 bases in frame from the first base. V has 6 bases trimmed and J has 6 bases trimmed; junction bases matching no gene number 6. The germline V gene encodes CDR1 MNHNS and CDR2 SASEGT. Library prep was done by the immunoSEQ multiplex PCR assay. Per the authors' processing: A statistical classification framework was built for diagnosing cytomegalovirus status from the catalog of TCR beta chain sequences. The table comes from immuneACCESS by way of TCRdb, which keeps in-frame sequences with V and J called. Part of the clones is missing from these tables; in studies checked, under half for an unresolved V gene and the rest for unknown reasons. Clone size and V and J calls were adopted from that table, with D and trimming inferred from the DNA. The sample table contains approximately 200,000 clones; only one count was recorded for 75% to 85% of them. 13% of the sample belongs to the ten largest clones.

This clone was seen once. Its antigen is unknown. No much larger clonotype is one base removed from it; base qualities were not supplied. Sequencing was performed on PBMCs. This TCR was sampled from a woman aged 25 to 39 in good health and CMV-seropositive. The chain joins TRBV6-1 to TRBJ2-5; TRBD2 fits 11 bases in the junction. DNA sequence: TGTGCCAGCAGGACTAGCGGGAACCTCCAGACCCAGTACTTC. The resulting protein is CASRTSGNLQTQYF.